This T cell receptor beta chain comes out of a study of ipilimumab plus nivolumab after autologous stem cell transplantation. Study conclusions and caveats: Authors suggest TCR repertoire, Treg phenotype and gut microbiota support further study.

The CDR3 loop spans 16 amino acids. Germline V CDR1 and CDR2: PRHDT, FYEKMQ (reference sequence). Trimming pared 5 bases from V and 1 base from J, leaving 17 bases between. This clone has just one count. Antigen unknown. Sequencing was performed with immunoSEQ multiplex PCR; in TCRdb, only in-frame clones are kept and a portion is missing. In the table there are fewer than 95,000 clones, 75% to 85% of which are singletons. V and J are TRBV13 and TRBJ1-1; no reliable D call. The receptor was isolated from a male donor with diffuse large B-cell lymphoma. This specimen was PBMCs, taken in a trial of ipilimumab plus nivolumab as post-transplant consolidation. CDR3 sequence (DNA): TGTGCCAGCAGCCACTTTGTTGTCACGGGGAACACTGAAGCTTTCTTT. This encodes CASSHFVVTGNTEAFF.